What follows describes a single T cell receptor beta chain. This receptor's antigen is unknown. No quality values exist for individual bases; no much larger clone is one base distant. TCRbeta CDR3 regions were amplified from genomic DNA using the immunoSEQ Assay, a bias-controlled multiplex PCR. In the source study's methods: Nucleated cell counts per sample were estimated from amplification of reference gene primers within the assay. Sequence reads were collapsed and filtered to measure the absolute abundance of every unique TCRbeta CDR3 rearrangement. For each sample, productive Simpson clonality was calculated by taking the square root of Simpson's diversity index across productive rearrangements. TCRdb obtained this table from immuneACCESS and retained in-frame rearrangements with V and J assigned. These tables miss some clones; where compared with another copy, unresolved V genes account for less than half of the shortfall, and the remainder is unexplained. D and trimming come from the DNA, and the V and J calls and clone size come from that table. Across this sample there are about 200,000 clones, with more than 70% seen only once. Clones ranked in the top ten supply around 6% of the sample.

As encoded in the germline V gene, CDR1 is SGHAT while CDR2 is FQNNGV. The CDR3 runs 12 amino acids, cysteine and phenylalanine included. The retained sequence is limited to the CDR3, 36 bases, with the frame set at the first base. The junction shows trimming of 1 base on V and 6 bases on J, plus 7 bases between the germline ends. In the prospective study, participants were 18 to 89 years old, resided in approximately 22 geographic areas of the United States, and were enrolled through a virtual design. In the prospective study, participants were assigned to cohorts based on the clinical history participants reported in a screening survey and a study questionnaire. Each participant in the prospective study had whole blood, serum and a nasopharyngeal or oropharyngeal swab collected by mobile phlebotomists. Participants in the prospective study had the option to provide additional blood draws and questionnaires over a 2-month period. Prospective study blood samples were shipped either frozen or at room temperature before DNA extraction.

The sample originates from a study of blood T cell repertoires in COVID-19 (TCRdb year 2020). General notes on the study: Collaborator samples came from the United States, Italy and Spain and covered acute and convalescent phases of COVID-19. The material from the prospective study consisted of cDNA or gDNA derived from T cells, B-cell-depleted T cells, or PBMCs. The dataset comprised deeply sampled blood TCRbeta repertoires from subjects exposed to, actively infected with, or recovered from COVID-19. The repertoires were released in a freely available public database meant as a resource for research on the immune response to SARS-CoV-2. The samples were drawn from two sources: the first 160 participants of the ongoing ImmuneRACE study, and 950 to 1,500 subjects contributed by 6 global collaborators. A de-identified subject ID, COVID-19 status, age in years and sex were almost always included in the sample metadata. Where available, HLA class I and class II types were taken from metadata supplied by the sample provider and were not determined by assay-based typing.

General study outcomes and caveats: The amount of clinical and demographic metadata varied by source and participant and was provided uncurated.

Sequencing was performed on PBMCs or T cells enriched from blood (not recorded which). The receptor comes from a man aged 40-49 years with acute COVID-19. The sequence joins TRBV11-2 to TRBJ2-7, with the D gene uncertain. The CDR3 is CASSLAGAEQYF. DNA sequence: TGTGCCAGCAGCTTAGCAGGTGCCGAGCAGTACTTC. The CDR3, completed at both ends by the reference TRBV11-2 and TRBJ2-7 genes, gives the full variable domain EAGVAQSPRYKIIEKRQSVAFWCNPISGHATLYWYQQILGQGPKLLIQFQNNGVVDDSQLPKDRFSAERLKGVDSTLKIQPAKLEDSAVYLCASSLAGAEQYFGPGTRLTVT.